This entry features one T cell receptor (beta chain) sequence. The data belong to a study of blood T cell repertoires in COVID-19. Study in general: Acute and convalescent COVID-19 samples came from the United States, Italy and Spain. Nucleic acid was either cDNA or gDNA, and it came from T cells, B-cell-depleted T cells, or PBMCs.

Authors' data handling: Amplifying reference gene primers gave estimates of nucleated cell counts. Here immunoSEQ multiplex PCR was the method, and the copy in TCRdb shows in-frame clones only, minus some. V, J and clone size reflect that table, while D and trimming were determined from the DNA. The sample lists 250,000 to 300,000 clones, 80% to 90% occurring once. The V segment lost 6 bases and the J segment 0 bases; nucleotides outside the gene matches: 5. Germline CDR1 is MNHEY and CDR2 is SVGAGI. The CDR3 is made up of 14 amino acids. The chain uses TRBV6-5 and TRBJ2-7; 7 positions match TRBD1. Sequenced material: peripheral blood. The TCR comes from an older woman with acute or convalescent COVID-19. CDR3 loop: CASSRDSSSYEQYF. The CDR3 bases are TGTGCCAGCAGCCGGGACAGCAGCTCCTACGAGCAGTACTTC.